The TCR beta chain described here comes from a study of T cells in Graves' hyperthyroidism and ophthalmopathy (dated by TCRdb to the late 2010s). Turning to the overall study: Peripheral blood samples were taken at the time of initial diagnosis, prior to any treatment. To identify TCR V-J signatures that set the groups apart, the researchers used a discovery cohort of 95 to 100 patients, made up of 40 to 45 with Graves' ophthalmopathy and some 56 with stable Graves' hyperthyroidism. An independent validation cohort of under 20 hyperthyroidism patients and 15 or so patients who later progressed to ophthalmopathy tested prospective prediction of ophthalmopathy. For training and testing, the roughly 100 patients in the discovery cohort were randomly divided in a 7:3 ratio. In several Graves' hyperthyroidism patients, the study also compared T-cell repertoires from thyroid tissue with T-cell repertoires from blood. After sampling, hyperthyroidism patients received methimazole starting at 30 mg daily, and ophthalmopathy patients received high-dose intravenous methylprednisolone. TCR Vbeta CDR3 sequencing of roughly 140 peripheral blood samples (over 40 ophthalmopathy, about 80 hyperthyroidism and roughly 17 progressor patients) is reported in the paper.

Relative to germline, V is 3 bases shorter and J is 1 base shorter, with 10 bases between their ends. The CDR3 measures 15 amino acids from cysteine to phenylalanine. Solely the CDR3 DNA is kept, with 45 bases framed from the first base. Looking up the germline V gene yields CDR1 MDHEN and CDR2 SYDVKM. Ophthalmopathy patients had moderately to severely active disease, with a Clinical Activity Score of 3 or more, a NOSPECS grade of 4 or more, and a disease duration of less than 3 months. Exclusion was applied to patients with uncontrolled infections, other autoimmune diseases, pregnancy or lactation. Diagnoses relied on clinical symptoms, serum thyroxine and TRAb, thyroid ultrasound and orbital computed tomography. Ficoll-Paque density gradient centrifugation was used to isolate PBMCs from around 10 ml of fresh peripheral blood. Trizol reagent was used to extract total RNA, and RNA quality was then checked on an Agilent 2100 Bioanalyzer.

The TCR beta CDR3 regions were amplified from RNA transcripts. For the first round of RT-PCR on the TCR CDR3, the HTBI primer set was used together with the Qiagen OneStep RT-PCR kit. Libraries were constructed in a second round of multiplex PCR, after which size selection and purification were performed. The libraries were sequenced on an Illumina HiSeq2000 using paired-end 100 bp reads. The study's processing was this. Raw data were processed with SOAPnuke, discarding reads with adapters, uncalled bases, mean Phred below 15, or no exact constant-primer or identifier match. COPE v1.2.5 was used to merge high-quality paired reads, and clonotypes were defined as unique nucleotide sequences. MiTCR v1.1 was used to align the clonotypes against IMGT TRBV, TRBD and TRBJ reference segments. Analysis was restricted to V-J combinations with a frequency above 0.0001, which covered roughly 99% of repertoires. The TCS score was defined as the ratio of F50 (clonal expansion) to E x V (chaos), calculated using BLOSUM62-based TCRdist between CDR3 peptides within each V-J. Welch's t-statistics and random forest reduced around 550 V-J features to 13, which were used in a naive Bayes classifier (R e1071). The public reads were reanalyzed by TCRdb: fastp trimming at Q25, MiXCR alignment, in-frame beta chains only. Each CDR3 protein gets just one entry, which takes the most common genes and DNA from the rows behind it. TCRdb assigned the V and J calls; the authors' analysis was not used. In all, the sample holds around 350,000 distinct CDR3 sequences, and approximately 16% of those were seen once. Jointly, the top ten make up approximately 19% of the sample.

This clonotype was picked up many times. It lacks a known antigen. No base-level quality is on record; no much larger clone is a single base apart. Beyond this particular receptor, the publication reports: In cross-validation, a model built on a 13 V-J signature told ophthalmopathy apart from stable hyperthyroidism with under 90% sensitivity and around 81% specificity, and in testing the same model reached 80%/75%. In validation, the model predicted progression to ophthalmopathy a median of approximately 6.6 months before onset, with over 55% sensitivity and 72.22% specificity. Blood samples also contained most of the expanded thyroid clonotypes (frequency above 0.001), which suggests that blood repertoires may reflect thyroid immune responses. No statistical method was used to set the sample size in advance, and investigators knew the group allocation.

Sequenced: blood. This sequence originates from a woman in her sixties with Graves' ophthalmopathy. The rearranged chain carries TRBV28 and TRBJ2-4, with TRBD1 as a weak D call on 6 bases. The CDR3 protein is CASSFDRRAKNIQYF. The DNA is TGTGCCAGCAGTTTTGACAGGCGGGCCAAAAACATTCAGTACTTC.